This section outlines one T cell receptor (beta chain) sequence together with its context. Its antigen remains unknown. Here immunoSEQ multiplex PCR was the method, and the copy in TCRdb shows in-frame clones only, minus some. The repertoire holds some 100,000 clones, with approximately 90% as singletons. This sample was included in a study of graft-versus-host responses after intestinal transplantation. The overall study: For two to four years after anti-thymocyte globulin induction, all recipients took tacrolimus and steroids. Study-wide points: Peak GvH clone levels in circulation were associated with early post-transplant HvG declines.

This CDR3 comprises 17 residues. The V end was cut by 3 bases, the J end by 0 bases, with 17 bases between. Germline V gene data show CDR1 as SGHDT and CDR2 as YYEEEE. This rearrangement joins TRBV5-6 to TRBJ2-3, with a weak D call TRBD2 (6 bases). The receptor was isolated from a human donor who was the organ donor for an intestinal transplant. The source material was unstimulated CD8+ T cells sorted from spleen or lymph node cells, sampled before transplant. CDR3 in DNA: TGTGCCAGCAGCTCACGACTAGACACCTCAAGCACAGATACGCAGTATTTT. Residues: CASSSRLDTSSTDTQYF.